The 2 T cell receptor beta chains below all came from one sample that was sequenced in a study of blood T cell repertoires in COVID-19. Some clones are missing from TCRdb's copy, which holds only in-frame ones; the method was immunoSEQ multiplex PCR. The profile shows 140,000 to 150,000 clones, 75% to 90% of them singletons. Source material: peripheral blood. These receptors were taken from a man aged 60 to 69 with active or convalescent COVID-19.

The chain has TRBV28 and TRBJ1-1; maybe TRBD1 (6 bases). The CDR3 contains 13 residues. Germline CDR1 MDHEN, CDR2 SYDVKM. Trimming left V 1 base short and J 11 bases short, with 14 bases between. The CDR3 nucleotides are TGTGCCAGCAGTTTATACTCACAGGGAGAGGCTTTCTTT. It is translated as CASSLYSQGEAFF.

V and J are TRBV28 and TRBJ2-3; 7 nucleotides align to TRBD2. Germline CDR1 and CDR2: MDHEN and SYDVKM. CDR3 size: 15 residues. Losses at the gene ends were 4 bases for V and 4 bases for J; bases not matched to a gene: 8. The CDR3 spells CASSSQRDVADTQYF. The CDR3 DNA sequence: TGTGCCAGCAGTTCCCAGCGGGATGTAGCAGATACGCAGTATTTT. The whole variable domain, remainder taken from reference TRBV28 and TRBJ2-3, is DVKVTQSSRYLVKRTGEKVFLECVQDMDHENMFWYRQDPGLGLRLIYFSYDVKMKEKGDIPEGYSVSREKKERFSLILESASTNQTSMYLCASSSQRDVADTQYFGPGTRLTVL.